This TCR beta chain was found in a study of monozygotic twins with inflammatory bowel disease. Germline-derived CDR1 and CDR2 are SGHRS and YFSETQ. The CDR3 contains 15 residues. UMIs bearing a 6-nucleotide sample barcode were added through template switching. For each CDR3 protein, TCRdb gives one entry from its re-call of the 5' RACE reads, without DNA. This repertoire includes under 150,000 distinct CDR3 sequences. Sequencing was done on a sample of blood. The source is a human donor with ulcerative colitis or Crohn's disease, or a healthy co-twin of an affected twin (not recorded which). The chain carries TRBV5-1 and TRBJ2-1; TCRdb designates TRBD1, a call that cannot be tested without DNA. The CDR3 loop is CASSPGTGIYNEQFF. Using reference TRBV5-1 and TRBJ2-1 for the parts outside the CDR3, the full variable domain is KAGVTQTPRYLIKTRGQQVTLSCSPISGHRSVSWYQQTPGQGLQFLFEYFSETQRNKGNFPGRFSGRQFSNSRSEMNVSTLELGDSALYLCASSPGTGIYNEQFFGPGTRLTVL.